Listed here is a single T cell receptor (beta chain). This clonotype was seen repeatedly, ten times or more. Its antigen is still unknown. No base qualities exist here, and no much larger clone lies one base off it. Counted from cysteine to phenylalanine, this CDR3 has 11 amino acids. Only CDR3 DNA is held: 33 bases, read in frame from base 1. Via the germline V gene (reference sequence), CDR1 is DFQATT and CDR2 SNEGSKA. Trimming at the junction amounts to 4 bases on V and 4 bases on J, and the germline ends lie 7 bases apart. In the paper's terms, the treatment or condition label means: live attenuated yellow fever vaccine strain. At each blood-draw timepoint, two biological replicates of bulk PBMCs were obtained. PBMCs were isolated from peripheral blood using a standard Ficoll-Paque protocol. TriZol was used to extract RNA from bulk PBMCs, from CD4 and CD8 fractions, and from dextramer-positive and dextramer-negative fractions.

These data are taken from a study of T cells after yellow fever vaccination (dated by TCRdb to the late 2010s). Regarding the complete study: The SMART-Seq v4 Ultra Low Input RNA kit was used to prepare libraries from fractions with low cell numbers. Two healthy male donors, one aged 18 to 30 and one aged 30 to 39 years, were included in the cohort. Blood was drawn at multiple timepoints before and after primary and secondary immunization, with bulk PBMC replicates and cell subsets isolated. To follow T-cell clones before and after both primary and booster YFV17D yellow fever vaccination, bulk TCR alpha and beta repertoires underwent longitudinal sequencing.

TCR cDNA was made using 5'RACE template switching, a step that added a universal primer site and unique molecular identifiers. Priming for cDNA synthesis came from both the TCR alpha and TCR beta constant segments. Library amplification used two PCR steps, and the second PCR step added sample barcodes and sequencing adapters. Sequencing of libraries was performed on Illumina HiSeq 2500 (2x100 bp) or NovaSeq (2x150 bp). The paper's data handling went like this. Reads were demultiplexed and collapsed into UMI consensus sequences with MIGEC, and V(D)J alignment was performed with MiXCR. Clonotypes responding to the vaccine were identified with edgeR on replicate PBMC samples, with the criteria of FDR below 0.01 and a log2 fold change above 5 up to day 15. Each bulk clonotype received a CD4 or CD8 identity based on whether the sequenced CD4 or CD8 repertoire contained that clonotype at higher abundance. TCRdb cleaned the public reads at Q25 with fastp, built clones with MiXCR and kept in-frame beta chains. One record per CDR3 amino acid sequence lists the most common genes and DNA. The V and J calls were determined by TCRdb, not by the authors. The sample records some 500,000 distinct CDR3 sequences, around an eighth of which are singletons. Together, the top ten hold over 11% of the sample.

Paper-wide results and their limitations: After the booster, most clones that had expanded after primary vaccination were detected again (almost 97% of CD4 and around nine tenths of CD8), suggesting broad maintenance of memory. A small share of clonotypes was detected in both CD4 and CD8 compartments, with the overlap likely arising from convergent recombination. FACS-sorted repertoires could contain abundant contaminating clonotypes from the bulk population, so computational filtering was required. Compared with the primary T-cell response, the secondary T-cell response was weaker but faster, peaking on day 5 rather than day 15. The study included only a couple of donors, which limits how far the findings can be generalized.

The sequences come from PBMCs, collected on the day of the yellow fever booster vaccination. The receptor chain draws on TRBV20-1 and TRBJ1-2; the D gene assignment is ambiguous. The sequence came from a man in his thirties or forties who received the YFV17D yellow fever vaccine. The CDR3 is CSANIAYGYTF. In nucleotides, the sequence is TGCAGTGCTAACATCGCCTATGGCTACACCTTC.